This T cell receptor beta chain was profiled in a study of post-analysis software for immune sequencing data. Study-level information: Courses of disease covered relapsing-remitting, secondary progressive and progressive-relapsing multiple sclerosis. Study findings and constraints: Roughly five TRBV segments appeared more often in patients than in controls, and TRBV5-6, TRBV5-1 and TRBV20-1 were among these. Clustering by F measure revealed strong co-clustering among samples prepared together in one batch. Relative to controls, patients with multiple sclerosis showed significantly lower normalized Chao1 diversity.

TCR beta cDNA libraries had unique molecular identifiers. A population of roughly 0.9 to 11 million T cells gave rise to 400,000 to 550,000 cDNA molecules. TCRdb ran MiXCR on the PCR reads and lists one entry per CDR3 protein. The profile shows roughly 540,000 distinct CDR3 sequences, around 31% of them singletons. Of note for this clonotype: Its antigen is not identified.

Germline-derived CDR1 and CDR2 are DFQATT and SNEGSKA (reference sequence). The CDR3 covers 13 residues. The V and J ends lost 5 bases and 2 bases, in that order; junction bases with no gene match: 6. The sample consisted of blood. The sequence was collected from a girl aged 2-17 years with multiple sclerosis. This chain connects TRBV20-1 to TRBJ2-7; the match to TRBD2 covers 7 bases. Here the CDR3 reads CSAQRDYTYEQYF. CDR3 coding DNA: TGCAGTGCTCAGAGGGACTACACCTACGAGCAGTACTTC.